The T cell receptor beta chain described here comes from a study of cytomegalovirus exposure and HLA in healthy donors. Study in general: Early release data held around 80 million unique TCRs from HLA-typed donors. Regarding the study as a whole: Likely technical artifact: a cluster of highly shared sequence variants. A later examination showed that TCR association rates differed by HLA locus, with DRB1 most and HLA-C fewest.

Germline lookup yields CDR1 MNHEY and CDR2 SMNVEV (reference sequence). The V end lost 6 bases, the J end lost 2 bases, and 20 bases lay between the germline ends. The length of the CDR3 is 16 residues. Comments on this clone: Its target is unknown.

Primers for the PCR totalled 60 Vbeta and 13 Jbeta. This table comes from immunoSEQ multiplex PCR, and its TCRdb copy is limited to in-frame clones, with some not included. The sample shows over 100,000 clones, roughly 76% of them seen only once. Sequencing input: PBMCs. The receptor was derived from a woman in her thirties or forties in good health and CMV-seropositive. The chain has TRBV27 and TRBJ2-7; tentative D call: TRBD1 (6 bases). CDR3 protein: CASRTFIRDITYEQYF. The CDR3 nucleotides read TGTGCCAGCAGGACATTCATCCGGGACATCACCTACGAGCAGTACTTC.